The 27 T cell receptor beta chains in this list originate from one sample, sequenced in a study of blood T cells in healthy people across ages. Through a sample-barcoded 5' primer and a J-beta primer mix, a second PCR was run for roughly 7 to 11 cycles. TCRdb itself ran the 5' RACE reads through MiXCR, one entry per CDR3 protein. The data contain about 800,000 distinct CDR3 sequences, 58% of them singletons. The sample was blood. These receptors came from a man younger than 45 in good health.

J is TRBJ2-7 and V is TRBV20-1; TRBD2 matches 8 bases. In germline, CDR1 is DFQATT, CDR2 SNEGSKA (reference sequence). Trimming at V came to 1 base and at J to 7 bases, leaving 9 bases not matched to a gene. The CDR3 length is 14 residues. CDR3 bases: TGCAGTGCTAGAGCCGGGACTAGAAGCAATGAGCAGTACTTC. This codes for CSARAGTRSNEQYF.

The chain links TRBV5-1 to TRBJ1-1; 7 bases agree with TRBD1. Looked up from germline, CDR1 is SGHRS and CDR2 is YFSETQ. This CDR3 is built from 18 residues. J gave up 1 base and V 3 bases, and 15 bases lay outside the gene matches. CDR3 protein: CASSCQFSGTAENTEAFF. CDR3 DNA: TGCGCCAGCAGCTGCCAATTCTCCGGGACAGCTGAGAACACTGAAGCTTTCTTT.

The V and J genes are TRBV28 and TRBJ2-1; no definite D call. The V and J ends lost 2 bases and 2 bases respectively, with 10 bases between them. The CDR3 totals 15 residues. The germline V gene encodes CDR1 MDHEN and CDR2 SYDVKM. The CDR3 sequence: CASSLVPATYNEQFF. The CDR3 DNA follows: TGTGCCAGCAGTTTAGTACCGGCAACCTACAATGAGCAGTTCTTC.

V usage is TRBV20-1 and J usage is TRBJ1-5; TRBD1 agrees at 7 bases. V lost 3 bases, J lost 1 base, and 6 bases stayed unmatched. CDR3 length: 15 amino acids. The germline CDR1 and CDR2 sequences are DFQATT and SNEGSKA (reference sequence). The CDR3 loop is CSASRRGLSNQPQHF. The CDR3 bases are TGCAGTGCTAGTAGGAGGGGGCTGAGCAATCAGCCCCAGCATTTT.

This clonotype was counted a few times. The chain links TRBV13 to TRBJ2-1; 8 bases line up with TRBD2. The ends lost 5 bases at V and 2 bases at J; junction bases unmatched: 11. Germline-derived CDR1 and CDR2 are PRHDT and FYEKMQ (reference sequence). CDR3 length: 17 amino acids. The CDR3 bases are TGTGCCAGCAGCCCCGGACGAGCGGGAGTTACCTACAATGAGCAGTTCTTC. This translates into CASSPGRAGVTYNEQFF.

This clonotype was seen a single time. One junction end disagrees with the germline gene, perhaps due to a read error. The CDR3 nucleotides read TGTGCCTGCAGCCCCAGACTAGCGGGAATGGATCACAATGAGCAGTTCTTC. Its protein is CACSPRLAGMDHNEQFF. This chain connects TRBV3-1 to TRBJ2-1, with 11 bases identical to TRBD2. Germline CDR1 is LGHDT and CDR2 is YNNKEL (reference sequence). This CDR3 has 17 amino acids.

This chain joins TRBV12-3 or TRBV12-4 and TRBJ2-1; 8 bases line up with TRBD1. TRBJ2-7 matches the DNA end more closely, so the J call is doubtful. This CDR3 is 17 amino acids long. The CDR3 region has the DNA TGTGCCAGCAGACCCGGGCACAGGGGGAGCTCCTACAATGAGCAGTACTTC. Translated: CASRPGHRGSSYNEQYF.

This chain joins TRBV7-9 and TRBJ2-2, with D perhaps TRBD2 (5 bases). Germline loops: CDR1 SEHNR, CDR2 FQNEAQ (reference sequence). CDR3 length: 14 residues. Trimming shortened V by 0 bases and J by 6 bases, and 8 bases separated the two germline ends. CDR3 nucleotides: TGTGCCAGCAGCTTAGCCTGGGAGTCCGGGGAGCTGTTTTTT. It encodes CASSLAWESGELFF.

The chain joins TRBV10-3 to TRBJ2-3, with D tentatively TRBD2 (5 bases). Germline CDR1 reads ENHRY; CDR2 reads SYGVKD. Trimming left V 8 bases short and J 1 base short, with 10 bases between. The CDR3 covers 13 residues. The CDR3 nucleotides are TGTGCCATCGAGGGAGTGGGCACAGATACGCAGTATTTT. This codes for CAIEGVGTDTQYF.

The chain links TRBV20-1 to TRBJ2-5; 11 bases are a match to TRBD2. TRBJ2-7 matches the DNA end more closely, so the J call is doubtful. The germline V gene has CDR1 DFQATT and CDR2 SNEGSKA (reference sequence). This CDR3 spans 14 amino acids. The CDR3 is CSATSGSGNHEQYF. DNA of the CDR3: TGCAGTGCAACTAGCGGGAGCGGAAACCACGAGCAGTACTTC.

The chain has TRBV11-2 and TRBJ2-1; weak D call: TRBD2 (6 bases). The CDR3 spans 15 residues. The germline V gene encodes CDR1 SGHAT and CDR2 FQNNGV. Trimming removed 1 base from V and 5 bases from J, with 12 bases in between. CDR3 loop: CASSLVLAFNNEQFF. CDR3 nucleotides: TGTGCCAGCAGCTTAGTTCTAGCGTTTAACAATGAGCAGTTCTTC.

The genes are TRBV2 and TRBJ2-4, with D maybe TRBD2 (7 bases). Germline lookup yields CDR1 SNHLY and CDR2 FYNNEI. The CDR3 is made up of 11 amino acids. V was shortened by 7 bases and J by 13 bases, with 14 bases between the two germline ends. The CDR3 is CASINREGQYF. In DNA form, the CDR3 reads TGTGCCAGCATTAACAGGGAGGGGCAGTACTTC.

The V call is TRBV4-3, the J call TRBJ1-2; TRBD1 is a possible D gene (5 bases). Trimming took 0 bases from V and 7 from J, leaving 12 bases between them. This CDR3 has 14 amino acids. Looked up from germline, CDR1 is LGHNA and CDR2 is YSLEER. The chain's CDR3 is CASSQELGVGGYTF. The CDR3 DNA sequence: TGCGCCAGCAGCCAAGAGCTAGGGGTTGGTGGCTACACCTTC.

This clonotype was counted a few times. The V call is TRBV7-8, the J call TRBJ1-2; maybe TRBD1 (5 bases). In germline, CDR1 is SGHVS, CDR2 FQNEAQ. The CDR3 has 13 residues. V was cut by 6 bases and J by 4 bases, with 12 bases left in between. The CDR3 here is CASSPTTGYGYTF. In DNA, the CDR3 is TGTGCCAGCAGTCCCACCACAGGCTATGGCTACACCTTC.

The rearrangement links TRBV4-3 to TRBJ2-3; 7 bases agree with TRBD2. The CDR3 loop spans 16 amino acids. J gave up 3 bases and V 4 bases, and 10 bases lay outside the gene matches. The germline gives CDR1 LGHNA, CDR2 YSLEER. The CDR3 DNA reads as TGCGCCAGCAGCCTCAACCCGACTAGCTCGACAGATACGCAGTATTTT. The encoded protein is CASSLNPTSSTDTQYF.

This clonotype came up a few times. The genes are TRBV27 and TRBJ1-2; the D gene is possibly TRBD1 (6 bases). The CDR3 covers 16 residues. V lost 6 bases and J lost 8, with 25 bases in between. CDR1 MNHEY and CDR2 SMNVEV come from the germline V gene (reference sequence). The chain's CDR3 is CASREIGGRSLGGYTF. The CDR3 nucleotides are TGTGCCAGCAGAGAGATCGGGGGGCGGTCTCTGGGAGGCTACACCTTC.

The V gene is TRBV6-1, the J gene TRBJ2-4, with 9 nucleotides matching TRBD1. The DNA matches TRBJ2-5 better at its end, which makes the J call doubtful. Germline V gene sequence: CDR1 MNHNS, CDR2 SASEGT. The CDR3 spans 15 residues. CDR3: CASTFGTGIQETQYF. The CDR3 DNA reads TGTGCCAGCACTTTCGGGACAGGGATACAAGAGACCCAGTACTTC.

This chain connects TRBV20-1 to TRBJ2-7; 11 positions agree with TRBD2. CDR3 length equals 14 residues. V gave up 8 bases and J gave up 3 bases; unmatched junction bases: 9. CDR1 DFQATT and CDR2 SNEGSKA come from the germline V gene (reference sequence). CDR3 loop: CSTGVLAGVYEQYF. DNA of the CDR3: TGCAGTACTGGAGTACTAGCGGGGGTCTACGAGCAGTACTTC.

Concerning this clonotype: A junction boundary mismatches the germline segment, possibly from a read error. The genes are TRBV29-1 and TRBJ1-1, with D tentatively TRBD1 (5 bases). Germline V gene lookup returns CDR1 SQVTM and CDR2 ANQGSEA. The CDR3 consists of 14 residues. CDR3 bases: TGCAGCGTTGGAGGAGGCAGGGTCGGCACTGAGGCTTTCTTT. Encoded protein: CSVGGGRVGTEAFF.

J is TRBJ2-5 and V is TRBV11-1; D gene ambiguous. With the DNA end fitting TRBJ2-7 better, the J assignment may be wrong. The CDR3 has 13 amino acids. CDR1 is SGHAT and CDR2 is FQDESV in the germline V gene (reference sequence). CDR3 sequence reads: CASSLETNYEQYF. CDR3 nucleotide sequence: TGTGCCAGCAGCTTAGAGACCAACTACGAGCAGTACTTC.

The V and J genes are TRBV18 and TRBJ2-7; TRBD2 might be the D (5 bases). CDR1 is KGHSH and CDR2 is LQKENI in the germline V gene. There are 14 residues in the CDR3. V lost 1 base, J lost 6 bases, and 13 bases lay in between. CDR3 DNA: TGTGCCAGCTCACCACGCGCGGGTATCTTCGAGCAGTACTTC. Protein product: CASSPRAGIFEQYF.

This clonotype was counted between two and nine times. The chain couples TRBV9 to TRBJ2-3; no definite D call. The V and J ends lost 4 bases and 7 bases respectively, with 10 bases between them. The CDR3 length is 12 residues. Germline V gene data show CDR1 as SGDLS and CDR2 as YYNGEE. Here the CDR3 reads CASSPTRHTQYF. CDR3 bases: TGTGCCAGCAGCCCGACTCGTCATACGCAGTATTTT.

As concerns this clonotype: This clone may be a read error of a much larger clone one base away. The chain joins TRBV29-1 to TRBJ2-5, with 8 positions matching TRBD2. V shed 4 bases and J 11 bases; nucleotides not matched to a gene: 12. Germline V CDR1 and CDR2: SQVTM, ANQGSEA. CDR3 length: 13 amino acids. CDR3 region: CSVGRAGEGEQYF. The CDR3 DNA sequence: TGCAGCGTTGGACGAGCGGGAGAAGGTGAGCAGTACTTC.

The chain uses TRBV20-1 and TRBJ2-5; 7 nucleotides agree with TRBD2. The V gene's germline CDR1 is DFQATT and CDR2 SNEGSKA (reference sequence). Trimming took 2 bases from V and 5 from J; bases not matched to a gene: 8. CDR3 length: 14 residues. The CDR3 is CSARLGGGRETQYF. In DNA form, the CDR3 reads TGCAGTGCTAGACTCGGGGGAGGGAGGGAGACCCAGTACTTC.

This clonotype was seen repeatedly, ten times or more. This chain joins TRBV20-1 and TRBJ1-5; D gene unclear. V was cut by 7 bases and J by 10 bases, with 11 bases left in between. The CDR3 contains 10 residues. The germline gives CDR1 DFQATT, CDR2 SNEGSKA (reference sequence). The CDR3 DNA reads TGCAGTGTGGGCGTTTCCCCCCAGCATTTT. It encodes CSVGVSPQHF.

The V call is TRBV12-3 or TRBV12-4, the J call TRBJ2-3; the D call may be TRBD1 or TRBD2 (5 bases each). This CDR3 region has 15 residues. V dropped 3 bases and J dropped 1 base, with 11 bases sitting between them. This CDR3 reads CASSFVLGGTDTQYF. For the CDR3, the DNA is TGTGCCAGCAGTTTTGTACTAGGGGGCACAGATACGCAGTATTTT.

This clonotype has just a few counts. The chain couples TRBV10-3 to TRBJ2-1, with TRBD2 matching 10 bases. The length of the CDR3 is 21 residues. The germline V gene has CDR1 ENHRY and CDR2 SYGVKD. The ends lost 4 bases at V and 6 bases at J; junction bases unmatched: 24. CDR3 nucleotides: TGTGCCATCAGTGGACCAGGGACGGCCAGGAGAGGAGCGGGAGGGATCAATGAGCAGTTCTTC. Amino acid sequence: CAISGPGTARRGAGGINEQFF.